A single sample gave rise to the 29 T cell receptor beta chains below, sequenced in a study of T cell responses to AZD1222 COVID-19 vaccine. Only in-frame clones appear in the TCRdb table, and some are missing; sequencing was by immunoSEQ multiplex PCR. Here the sample spans 130,000 or so clones, around nine tenths being singletons. This specimen was peripheral blood, taken on day 0 of MenACWY control vaccination. Receptor source: an adult in good health.

The J gene is TRBJ1-1, the V gene TRBV7-3; no firm D call. Trimming took off 3 bases at V and 4 bases at J, with 9 bases between the two ends. This CDR3 region has 13 residues. CDR1 and CDR2 (germline): SGHTA, FQGTGA. CDR3 region: CASSFYGSTEAFF. The CDR3 bases are TGTGCCAGCAGCTTCTATGGTTCCACTGAAGCTTTCTTT. Filled out from reference TRBV7-3 and TRBJ1-1, the complete variable domain reads GAGVSQTPSNKVTEKGKYVELRCDPISGHTALYWYRQSLGQGPEFLIYFQGTGAADDSGLPNDRFFAVRPEGSVSTLKIQRTERGDSAVYLCASSFYGSTEAFFGQGTRLTVV.

The rearrangement links TRBV30 to TRBJ1-1, with 10 positions matching TRBD1. CDR3 length equals 13 residues. V lost 4 bases and J lost 5; bases outside the gene matches: 4. Germline lookup yields CDR1 GTSNPN and CDR2 SVGIG (reference sequence). The CDR3 DNA sequence: TGTGCCTGGACCCCGGGACAGGGGACTGAAGCTTTCTTT. Its protein is CAWTPGQGTEAFF. The full variable domain, with the rest looked up from reference TRBV30 and TRBJ1-1, is SQTIHQWPATLVQPVGSPLSLECTVEGTSNPNLYWYRQAAGRGLQLLFYSVGIGQISSEVPQNLSASRPQDRQFILSSKKLLLSDSGFYLCAWTPGQGTEAFFGQGTRLTVV.

The chain employs TRBV6-4 and TRBJ2-1; 7 positions match TRBD1. J lost 5 bases, V lost 6 bases, and 7 bases had no gene match. Germline CDR1 is MRHNA and CDR2 is SNTAGT. There are 14 residues in the CDR3. CDR3 in DNA: TGTGCCAGCAGCGCCGGGACAGAAAACAATGAGCAGTTCTTC. Translating gives CASSAGTENNEQFF.

V usage is TRBV11-3 and J usage is TRBJ2-1; a possible D gene is TRBD2 (5 bases). The germline V gene has CDR1 SGHNT and CDR2 YENEEA. This CDR3 spans 14 amino acids. Trimming left V 5 bases short and J 6 bases short, with 14 bases between. This CDR3 is CASSLRGWGNEQFF. The CDR3 nucleotides read TGTGCCAGCAGCCTTCGGGGTTGGGGCAATGAGCAGTTCTTC.

The chain joins TRBV10-3 to TRBJ2-1, with a possible D match to TRBD2 (6 bases). The CDR3 contains 13 residues. Germline V gene sequence: CDR1 ENHRY, CDR2 SYGVKD. The V end was cut by 6 bases, the J end by 4 bases, with 10 bases between. The CDR3 loop reads CAISLASYNEQFF. In nucleotides, the CDR3 is TGTGCCATCAGCCTAGCGAGTTACAATGAGCAGTTCTTC.

The chain combines TRBV18 with TRBJ2-1; TRBD1 matches 9 bases. This CDR3 has 15 amino acids. V lost 6 bases to trimming and J lost 6 bases; unmatched junction nucleotides: 9. The germline CDR1 and CDR2 sequences are KGHSH and LQKENI. The CDR3 bases are TGTGCCAGCTCCCCGGAGGGACAGGGCGCCAATGAGCAGTTCTTC. It encodes CASSPEGQGANEQFF.

This chain connects TRBV5-5 to TRBJ2-7, with D hard to call. Germline V lookup: CDR1 SGHKS, CDR2 YYEKEE (reference sequence). The V end was cut by 1 base, the J end by 1 base, with 9 bases between. This CDR3 has 14 amino acids. The CDR3 region is CASSLSPDSYEQYF. The CDR3 bases are TGTGCCAGCAGCTTGTCGCCCGATTCCTACGAGCAGTACTTC.

Here the CDR3 DNA reads TGTGCCAGCAGCCCAGGGAGGGAAGAAAAACTGTTTTTT. It encodes CASSPGREEKLFF. The rearrangement links TRBV13 to TRBJ1-4; D might be TRBD1 (5 bases). The V end lost 5 bases, the J end lost 8 bases, and 12 bases lay between the germline ends. CDR1 and CDR2 from the germline V gene are PRHDT and FYEKMQ (reference sequence). This CDR3 has 13 residues.

The chain has TRBV11-2 and TRBJ1-3, with D unresolved. Germline CDR1 SGHAT, CDR2 FQNNGV. Trimming removed 5 bases from V and 4 bases from J, with 15 bases in between. The length of the CDR3 is 15 residues. As DNA, the CDR3 is TGTGCCAGCAGCGCCGACTCCTCGCCGGGAAACACCATATATTTT. Translated: CASSADSSPGNTIYF.

The CDR3 sequence: CASSPSAAAPNQPQHF. The CDR3 DNA sequence: TGTGCCAGCAGCCCGTCGGCCGCAGCTCCCAATCAGCCCCAGCATTTT. The genes are TRBV4-2 and TRBJ1-5, with D uncertain. CDR3 length: 16 amino acids. Germline V lookup: CDR1 LGHNA, CDR2 YNFKEQ. The ends were cut back, 4 bases at V and 3 bases at J, with 16 bases in the middle.

The rearrangement joins TRBV7-9 to TRBJ2-3, with 11 bases identical to TRBD1. CDR3 size: 15 residues. Germline V gene sequence: CDR1 SEHNR, CDR2 FQNEAQ (reference sequence). With V trimmed by 6 bases and J by 5 bases, 7 bases remained unmatched. The CDR3 DNA reads as TGTGCCAGCAGACCCGGGACAGGGGGAAGAGATACGCAGTATTTT. It encodes CASRPGTGGRDTQYF. The complete variable domain, with remaining parts taken from reference TRBV7-9 and TRBJ2-3, reads DTGVSQNPRHKITKRGQNVTFRCDPISEHNRLYWYRQTLGQGPEFLTYFQNEAQLEKSRLLSDRFSAERPKGSFSTLEIQRTEQGDSAMYLCASRPGTGGRDTQYFGPGTRLTVL.

The chain carries TRBV2 and TRBJ2-7; 8 bases fit TRBD1. Germline loops: CDR1 SNHLY, CDR2 FYNNEI. J was trimmed by 7 bases and V by 8 bases; bases with no gene match: 10. CDR3 length: 13 residues. CDR3 amino acids: CASEEDRVQEQYF. In nucleotides, the CDR3 is TGTGCCAGCGAGGAGGACAGGGTTCAGGAGCAGTACTTC.

The V gene is TRBV27, the J gene TRBJ1-2, with a tentative D call TRBD1 (5 bases). V was trimmed by 2 bases and J by 9 bases, leaving 16 bases between them. The CDR3 contains 14 residues. Germline-derived CDR1 and CDR2 are MNHEY and SMNVEV (reference sequence). The CDR3 sequence is CASSLRAQAASYTF. DNA of the CDR3: TGTGCCAGCAGTTTAAGGGCACAGGCGGCGAGCTACACCTTC.

This clone was seen only a few times. The V call is TRBV11-2, the J call TRBJ1-3; D is ambiguous. V was clipped by 4 bases and J by 4 bases, with 14 bases between them. Germline CDR1 is SGHAT and CDR2 is FQNNGV. CDR3 length: 15 amino acids. CDR3 region: CASSSLTSLGNTIYF. DNA of the CDR3: TGTGCCAGCAGCTCTCTGACAAGTCTCGGAAACACCATATATTTT.

The V gene is TRBV28, the J gene TRBJ2-5; 11 bases are a match to TRBD2. The V segment lost 6 bases and the J segment 4 bases; nucleotides outside the gene matches: 19. This CDR3 has 19 residues. The V gene's germline CDR1 is MDHEN and CDR2 SYDVKM. CDR3: CASRGLEEWRLAGRETQYF. The CDR3, as DNA: TGTGCCAGCAGGGGTTTGGAGGAGTGGAGACTAGCGGGACGAGAGACCCAGTACTTC.

This rearrangement joins TRBV7-2 to TRBJ1-1, with D unclear. Germline CDR1 SGHTA, CDR2 FQGNSA. V lost 2 bases and J lost 0, with 10 bases in between. This CDR3 has 15 residues. CDR3 nucleotide sequence: TGTGCCAGCAGCTTACGTCAGGCCTTGAACACTGAAGCTTTCTTT. Protein: CASSLRQALNTEAFF.

This chain links TRBV5-4 with TRBJ2-5; 8 bases are a match to TRBD1. J gave up 5 bases and V 3 bases, and 6 bases lay outside the gene matches. This CDR3 is built from 14 residues. Germline CDR1 is SGHNT and CDR2 is YYREEE (reference sequence). The DNA of the CDR3 is TGTGCCAGCAGCTCGCAGGGGGCCATGGAGACCCAGTACTTC. Translated, it gives CASSSQGAMETQYF.

The J gene is TRBJ2-4, the V gene TRBV30; 9 positions match TRBD2. This CDR3 has 18 amino acids. Trimming cost V 0 bases and J 3 bases; bases outside gene matches: 12. CDR1 and CDR2 from the germline V gene are GTSNPN and SVGIG (reference sequence). The CDR3 spells CAWSVKVGGRAGKNIQYF. The CDR3 DNA reads as TGTGCCTGGAGTGTAAAGGTGGGCGGGAGGGCCGGCAAAAACATTCAGTACTTC. Supplemented by reference TRBV30 and TRBJ2-4, the full variable domain reads SQTIHQWPATLVQPVGSPLSLECTVEGTSNPNLYWYRQAAGRGLQLLFYSVGIGQISSEVPQNLSASRPQDRQFILSSKKLLLSDSGFYLCAWSVKVGGRAGKNIQYFGAGTRLSVL.

This sequence joins TRBV27 and TRBJ2-2; D gene unclear. V lost 3 bases and J 1 base, leaving 9 bases between the germline ends. The CDR3 covers 15 residues. Germline CDR1 and CDR2: MNHEY and SMNVEV (reference sequence). The CDR3 DNA sequence: TGTGCCAGCAGTTTCGGCAGAGAGAACACCGGGGAGCTGTTTTTT. Its protein product is CASSFGRENTGELFF.

The rearrangement uses TRBV4-2 and TRBJ2-6, with TRBD1 as a possible D gene (5 bases). Per the germline V gene, CDR1 is LGHNA and CDR2 is YNFKEQ. Trimming cost V 0 bases and J 2 bases, with 11 bases left between them. The CDR3 runs to 17 residues. As DNA, the CDR3 is TGTGCCAGCAGCCAAGAAGGGGCGGCAGCTGGGGCCAACGTCCTGACTTTC. Its translation: CASSQEGAAAGANVLTF.

The chain joins TRBV5-4 to TRBJ2-1, with 7 bases aligning to TRBD2. In germline, CDR1 is SGHNT, CDR2 YYREEE (reference sequence). The CDR3 is made up of 15 amino acids. The V segment lost 2 bases and the J segment 9 bases; nucleotides outside the gene matches: 11. This CDR3 is CASSFVVGGVVEQFF. The CDR3 DNA reads TGTGCCAGCAGCTTTGTGGTGGGAGGGGTAGTTGAGCAGTTCTTC.

V usage is TRBV9 and J usage is TRBJ1-2, with D perhaps TRBD1 (5 bases). V was clipped by 4 bases and J by 2 bases, with 15 bases between them. Germline CDR1 is SGDLS and CDR2 is YYNGEE. This CDR3 comprises 15 residues. Here the CDR3 DNA reads TGTGCCAGCAGCCCCTCGGGGACGCACAACTATGGCTACACCTTC. Protein: CASSPSGTHNYGYTF.

The chain uses TRBV27 and TRBJ2-1, with 16 bases lining up with TRBD2. The ends lost 5 bases at V and 5 bases at J; junction bases unmatched: 15. The germline V gene encodes CDR1 MNHEY and CDR2 SMNVEV (reference sequence). This CDR3 contains 20 residues. CDR3 loop: CASSTPLGTSGRDPNNEQFF. CDR3 DNA: TGTGCCAGCAGTACTCCTCTCGGGACTAGCGGGAGGGATCCCAACAATGAGCAGTTCTTC.

This clone was counted only a few times. V is TRBV5-1 and J is TRBJ1-1, with 7 bases that match TRBD1. With V trimmed by 2 bases and J by 4 bases, 2 bases remained unmatched. This CDR3 has 13 amino acids. The germline V gene has CDR1 SGHRS and CDR2 YFSETQ. The CDR3 sequence: CASSFSGGTEAFF. CDR3 nucleotide sequence: TGCGCCAGCAGCTTTTCAGGGGGCACTGAAGCTTTCTTT.

The V and J genes are TRBV5-1 and TRBJ1-1; unclear D gene. The V and J ends lost 7 bases and 4 bases respectively, with 8 bases between them. Germline values: CDR1 SGHRS, CDR2 YFSETQ. The CDR3 covers 11 residues. The CDR3 region is CASGVGTEAFF. CDR3 sequence (DNA): TGCGCCAGCGGGGTAGGCACTGAAGCTTTCTTT.

The genes are TRBV30 and TRBJ2-3; 15 bases align to TRBD2. The CDR3 runs to 18 residues. CDR1 and CDR2 from the germline V gene are GTSNPN and SVGIG (reference sequence). V dropped 1 base and J dropped 2; count of bases not matched to a gene: 7. The CDR3: CAWSAGLAGGPYTDTQYF. In DNA, the CDR3 is TGTGCCTGGAGTGCCGGACTAGCGGGAGGGCCCTACACAGATACGCAGTATTTT.

The chain has TRBV7-9 and TRBJ1-4, with D possibly matching TRBD1 (6 bases). The germline gives CDR1 SEHNR, CDR2 FQNEAQ (reference sequence). Trimming shortened V by 4 bases and J by 0 bases, and 12 bases separated the two germline ends. CDR3 length: 16 amino acids. DNA of the CDR3: TGTGCCAGCAGCTCGAACAGGGATGCAACTAATGAAAAACTGTTTTTT. It yields the protein CASSSNRDATNEKLFF.

V usage is TRBV6-1 and J usage is TRBJ2-3, with TRBD2 matching over 10 bases. Per germline, CDR1 MNHNS and CDR2 SASEGT. The V gene end was trimmed by 4 bases and the J gene end by 2 bases; junction bases not matched to a gene: 6. CDR3 length equals 16 residues. CDR3 sequence reads: CASSGTSGDITDTQYF. CDR3 nucleotide sequence: TGTGCCAGCAGTGGTACTAGCGGGGACATCACAGATACGCAGTATTTT.

This chain links TRBV24-1 with TRBJ2-3; 13 bases agree with TRBD2. V dropped 3 bases and J dropped 7; count of bases not matched to a gene: 3. The CDR3 is 15 amino acids. The germline V gene encodes CDR1 KGHDR and CDR2 SFDVKD. CDR3 sequence reads: CATSDRTSGRNTQYF. CDR3 in DNA: TGTGCCACCAGTGATCGGACTAGCGGGAGAAATACGCAGTATTTT.